This T cell receptor beta chain was captured in a study of blood T cells in healthy people across ages. Primers used in a second PCR of roughly 7 to 11 cycles were a sample-barcoded 5' primer and a J-beta primer mix. Via MiXCR, TCRdb re-called the 5' RACE reads, giving one row per CDR3 protein. The table lists about 570,000 distinct CDR3 sequences, about 26% of them singletons. The length of the CDR3 is 15 residues. Germline CDR1 is MNHNY and CDR2 is SVGAGI (reference sequence). V shed 7 bases and J shed 2 bases, with 14 bases lying between them. With regard to this clonotype: Its antigen is not known.

Broader study findings: One million T cells yielded diversity estimates that were considered underestimates. Correlation between TCR beta diversity and naive T cell percentage was strong.

This rearrangement joins TRBV6-6 to TRBJ2-2; the D gene could be TRBD1 or TRBD2 (5 bases each). This TCR derives from a woman in her 70s in good health. Sequencing was performed on blood. CDR3 coding DNA: TGTGCCAGCATTCCCGGTGGGACCAACACCGGGGAGCTGTTTTTT. Its translation: CASIPGGTNTGELFF.